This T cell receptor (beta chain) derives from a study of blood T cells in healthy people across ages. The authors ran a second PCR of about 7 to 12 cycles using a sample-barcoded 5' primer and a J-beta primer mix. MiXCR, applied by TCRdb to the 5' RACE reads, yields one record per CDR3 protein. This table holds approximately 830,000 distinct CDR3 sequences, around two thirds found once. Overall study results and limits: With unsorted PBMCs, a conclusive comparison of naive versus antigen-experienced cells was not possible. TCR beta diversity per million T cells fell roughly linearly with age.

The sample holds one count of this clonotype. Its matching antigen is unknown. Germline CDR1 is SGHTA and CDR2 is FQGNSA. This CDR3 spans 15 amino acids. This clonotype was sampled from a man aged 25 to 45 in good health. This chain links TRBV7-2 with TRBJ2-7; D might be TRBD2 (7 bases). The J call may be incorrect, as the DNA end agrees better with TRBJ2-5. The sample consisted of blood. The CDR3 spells CASSLWSGEGETQYF. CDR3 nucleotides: TGTGCCAGCAGCTTATGGTCAGGGGAGGGGGAGACCCAGTACTTC.